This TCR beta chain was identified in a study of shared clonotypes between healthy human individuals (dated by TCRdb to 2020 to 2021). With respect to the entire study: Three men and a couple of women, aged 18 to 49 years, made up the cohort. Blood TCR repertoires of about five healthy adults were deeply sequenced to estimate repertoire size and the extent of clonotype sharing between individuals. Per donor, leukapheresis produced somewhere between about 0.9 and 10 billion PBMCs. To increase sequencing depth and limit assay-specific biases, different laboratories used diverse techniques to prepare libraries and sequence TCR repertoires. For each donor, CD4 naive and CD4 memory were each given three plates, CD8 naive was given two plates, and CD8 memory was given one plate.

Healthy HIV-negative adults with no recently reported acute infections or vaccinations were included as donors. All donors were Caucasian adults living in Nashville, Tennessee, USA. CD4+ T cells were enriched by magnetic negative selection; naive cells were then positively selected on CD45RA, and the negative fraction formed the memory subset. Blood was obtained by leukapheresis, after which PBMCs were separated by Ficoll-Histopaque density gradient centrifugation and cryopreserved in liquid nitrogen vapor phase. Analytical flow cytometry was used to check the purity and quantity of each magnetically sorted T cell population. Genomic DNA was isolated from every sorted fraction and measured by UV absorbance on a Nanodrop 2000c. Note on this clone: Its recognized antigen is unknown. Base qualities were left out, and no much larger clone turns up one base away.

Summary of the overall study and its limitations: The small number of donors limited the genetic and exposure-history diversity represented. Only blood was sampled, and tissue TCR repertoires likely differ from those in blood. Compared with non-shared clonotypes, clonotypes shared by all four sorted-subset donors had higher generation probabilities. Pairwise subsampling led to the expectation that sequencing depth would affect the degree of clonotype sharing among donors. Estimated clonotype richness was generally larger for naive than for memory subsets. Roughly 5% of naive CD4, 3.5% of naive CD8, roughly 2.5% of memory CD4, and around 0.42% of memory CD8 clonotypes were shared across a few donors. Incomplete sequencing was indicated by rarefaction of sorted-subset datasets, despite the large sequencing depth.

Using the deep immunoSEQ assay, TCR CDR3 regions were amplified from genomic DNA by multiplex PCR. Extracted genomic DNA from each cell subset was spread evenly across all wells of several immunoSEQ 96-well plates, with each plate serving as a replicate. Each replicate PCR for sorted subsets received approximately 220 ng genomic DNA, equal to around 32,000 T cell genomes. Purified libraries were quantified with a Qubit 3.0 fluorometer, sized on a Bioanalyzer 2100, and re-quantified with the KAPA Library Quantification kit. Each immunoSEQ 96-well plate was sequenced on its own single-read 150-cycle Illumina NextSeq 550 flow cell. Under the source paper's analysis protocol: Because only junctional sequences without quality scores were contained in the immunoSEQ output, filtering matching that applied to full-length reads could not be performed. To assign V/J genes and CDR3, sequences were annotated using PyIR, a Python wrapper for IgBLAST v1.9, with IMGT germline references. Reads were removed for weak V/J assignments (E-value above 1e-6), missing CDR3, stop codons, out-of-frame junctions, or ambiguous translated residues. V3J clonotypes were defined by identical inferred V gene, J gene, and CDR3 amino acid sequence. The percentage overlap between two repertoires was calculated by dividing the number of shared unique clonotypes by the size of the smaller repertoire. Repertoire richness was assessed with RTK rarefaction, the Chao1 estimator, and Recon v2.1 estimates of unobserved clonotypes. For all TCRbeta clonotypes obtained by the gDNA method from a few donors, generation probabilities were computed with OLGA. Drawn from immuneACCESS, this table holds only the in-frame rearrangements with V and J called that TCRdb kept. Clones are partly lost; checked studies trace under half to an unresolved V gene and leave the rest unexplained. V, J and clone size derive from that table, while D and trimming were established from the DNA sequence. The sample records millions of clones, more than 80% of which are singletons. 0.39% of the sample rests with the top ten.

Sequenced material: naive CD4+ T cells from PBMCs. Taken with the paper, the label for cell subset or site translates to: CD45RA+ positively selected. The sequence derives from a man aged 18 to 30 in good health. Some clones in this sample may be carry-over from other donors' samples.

The nucleotide sequence reads as follows: TGTGCCAGCAGCCTAAGGGACAATCAGCCCCAGCATTTT. Its amino acids are CASSLRDNQPQHF. The chain is encoded by TRBV7-9 joined to TRBJ1-5; the D gene remains uncertain. At the junction V is shortened by 5 bases and J by 3 bases, with 8 bases in between. In the germline V gene (reference sequence), CDR1 corresponds to SEHNR and CDR2 to FQNEAQ. The CDR3 sequence holds 13 residues, the cysteine and phenylalanine included. The CDR3 DNA has 39 bases and is translated from base 1.